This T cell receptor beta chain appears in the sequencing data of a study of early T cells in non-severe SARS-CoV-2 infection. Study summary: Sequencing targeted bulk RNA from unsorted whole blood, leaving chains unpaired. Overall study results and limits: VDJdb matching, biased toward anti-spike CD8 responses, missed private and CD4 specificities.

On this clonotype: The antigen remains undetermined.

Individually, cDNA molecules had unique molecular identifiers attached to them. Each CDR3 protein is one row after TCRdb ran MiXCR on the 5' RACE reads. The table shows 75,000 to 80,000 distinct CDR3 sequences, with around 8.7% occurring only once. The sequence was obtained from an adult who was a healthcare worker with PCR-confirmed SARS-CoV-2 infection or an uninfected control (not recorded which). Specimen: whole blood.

The CDR3 DNA is TGTGCCAGCAGCTTTGGCATTGGGACAACTGAGCAGTTCTTC. It translates to CASSFGIGTTEQFF. The J gene is TRBJ2-1, the V gene TRBV3-1; D is perhaps TRBD1 (6 bases). V lost 5 bases and J 9 bases, leaving 17 bases between the germline ends. The germline CDR1 and CDR2 sequences are LGHDT and YNNKEL (reference sequence). The CDR3 is 14 residues long.